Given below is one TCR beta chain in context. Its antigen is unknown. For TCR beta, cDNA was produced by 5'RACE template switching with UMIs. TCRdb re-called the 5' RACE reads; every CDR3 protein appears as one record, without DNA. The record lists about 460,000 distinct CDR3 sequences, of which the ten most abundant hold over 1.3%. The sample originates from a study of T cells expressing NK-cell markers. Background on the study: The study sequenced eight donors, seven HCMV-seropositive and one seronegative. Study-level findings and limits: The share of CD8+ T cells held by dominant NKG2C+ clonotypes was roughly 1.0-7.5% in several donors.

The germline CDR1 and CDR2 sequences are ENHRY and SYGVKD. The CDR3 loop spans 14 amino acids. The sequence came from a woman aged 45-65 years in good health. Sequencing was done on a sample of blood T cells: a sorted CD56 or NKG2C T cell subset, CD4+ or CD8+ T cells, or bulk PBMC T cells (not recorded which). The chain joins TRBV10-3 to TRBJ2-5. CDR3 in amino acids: CAISDTGTQSTQYF.